This T cell receptor beta chain was sequenced during a study of control samples from healthy donors and cancer patients. TCRdb's table, derived via immunoSEQ multiplex PCR, lists solely in-frame clones and lacks some. The repertoire holds about 160,000 clones, with about 94% as singletons. The V gene's germline CDR1 is MNHNS and CDR2 SASEGT. Trimming pared 1 base from V and 4 bases from J, leaving 4 bases between. The CDR3 covers 12 residues. J is TRBJ1-2 and V is TRBV6-1; D not certain. What was sequenced was PBMCs. The TCR originated in a man in his sixties with colorectal cancer. CDR3 in amino acids: CASSEGAYGYTF. The CDR3 DNA follows: TGTGCCAGCAGTGAAGGGGCCTATGGCTACACCTTC.